This T cell receptor (beta chain) appears in the sequencing data of a study of OX40 agonist ivuxolimab in advanced cancers. Across the whole study: Head and neck, renal cell, melanoma or hepatocellular carcinoma were the cancers that dose-escalation patients had.

As regards this clone: The antigen remains undetermined.

This CDR3 spans 14 amino acids. Trimming took 6 bases from V and 2 from J, leaving 12 bases between them. Germline lookup yields CDR1 MNHNY and CDR2 SVGAGI (reference sequence). Notes on the study in general: In the 0.1 to 3.0 mg/kg range, CD4+ and CD8+ blood T cells had expanded clonally by week 6.

The data were produced by immunoSEQ multiplex PCR, yet TCRdb's version contains in-frame clones alone and is incomplete. The table has roughly 83,000 clones, approximately 88% seen once; the top ten hold about 7%. The source of this sequence is an adult with an advanced solid tumor such as melanoma, head and neck, liver or kidney cancer. This chain joins TRBV6-6 and TRBJ2-3; D is perhaps TRBD1 (5 bases). The specimen was CD4+ or CD8+ T cells sorted from blood, collected in a trial of the OX40 agonist ivuxolimab. The CDR3 loop is CASREGAFTDTQYF. DNA of the CDR3: TGTGCCAGCAGAGAAGGGGCTTTCACAGATACGCAGTATTTT.